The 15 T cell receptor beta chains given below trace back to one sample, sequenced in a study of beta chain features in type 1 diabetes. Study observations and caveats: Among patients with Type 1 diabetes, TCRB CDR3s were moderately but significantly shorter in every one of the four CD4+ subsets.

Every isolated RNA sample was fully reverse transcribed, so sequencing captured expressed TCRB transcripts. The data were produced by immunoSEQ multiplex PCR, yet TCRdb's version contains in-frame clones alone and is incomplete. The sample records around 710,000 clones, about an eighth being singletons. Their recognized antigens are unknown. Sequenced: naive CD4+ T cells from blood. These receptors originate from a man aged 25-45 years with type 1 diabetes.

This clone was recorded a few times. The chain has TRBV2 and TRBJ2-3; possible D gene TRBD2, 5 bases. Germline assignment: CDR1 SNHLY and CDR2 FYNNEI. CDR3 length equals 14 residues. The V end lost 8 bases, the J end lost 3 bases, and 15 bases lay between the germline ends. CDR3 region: CASWTFAGTDTQYF. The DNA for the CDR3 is TGTGCCAGCTGGACTTTCGCAGGTACAGATACGCAGTATTTT.

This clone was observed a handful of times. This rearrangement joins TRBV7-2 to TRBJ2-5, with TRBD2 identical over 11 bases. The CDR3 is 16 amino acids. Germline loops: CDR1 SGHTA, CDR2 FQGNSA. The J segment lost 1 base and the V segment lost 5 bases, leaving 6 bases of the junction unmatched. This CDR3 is CASSALAGGLQETQYF. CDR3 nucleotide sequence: TGTGCCAGCAGCGCCCTAGCGGGGGGTCTCCAAGAGACCCAGTACTTC.

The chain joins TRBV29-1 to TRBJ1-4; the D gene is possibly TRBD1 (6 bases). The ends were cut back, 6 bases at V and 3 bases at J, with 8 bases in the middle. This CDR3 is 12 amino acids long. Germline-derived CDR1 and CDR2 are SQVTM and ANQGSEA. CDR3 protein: CSVRGANEKLFF. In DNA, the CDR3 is TGCAGCGTCAGGGGAGCTAATGAAAAACTGTTTTTT.

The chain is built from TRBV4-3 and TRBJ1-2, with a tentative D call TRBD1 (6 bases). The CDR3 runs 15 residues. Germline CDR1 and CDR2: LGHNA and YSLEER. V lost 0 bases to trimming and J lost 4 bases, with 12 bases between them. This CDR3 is CASSQETRGSYGYTF. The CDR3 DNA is TGCGCCAGCAGCCAAGAGACCAGGGGCTCCTATGGCTACACCTTC.

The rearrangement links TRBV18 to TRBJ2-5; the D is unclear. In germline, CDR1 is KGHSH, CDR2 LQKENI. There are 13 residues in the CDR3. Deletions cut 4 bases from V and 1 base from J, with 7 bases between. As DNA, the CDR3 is TGTGCCAGCTCACTCCTCATCCAAGAGACCCAGTACTTC. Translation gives CASSLLIQETQYF. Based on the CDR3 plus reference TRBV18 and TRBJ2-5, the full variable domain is NAGVMQNPRHLVRRRGQEARLRCSPMKGHSHVYWYRQLPEEGLKFMVYLQKENIIDESGMPKERFSAEFPKEGPSILRIQQVVRGDSAAYFCASSLLIQETQYFGPGTRLLVL.

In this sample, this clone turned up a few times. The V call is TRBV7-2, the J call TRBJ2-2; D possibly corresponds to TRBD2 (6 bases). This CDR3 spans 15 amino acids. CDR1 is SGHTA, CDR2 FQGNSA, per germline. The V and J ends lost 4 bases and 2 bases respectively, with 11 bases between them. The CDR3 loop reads CASSWRVENTGELFF. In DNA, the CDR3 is TGTGCCAGCAGCTGGAGGGTCGAAAACACCGGGGAGCTGTTTTTT.

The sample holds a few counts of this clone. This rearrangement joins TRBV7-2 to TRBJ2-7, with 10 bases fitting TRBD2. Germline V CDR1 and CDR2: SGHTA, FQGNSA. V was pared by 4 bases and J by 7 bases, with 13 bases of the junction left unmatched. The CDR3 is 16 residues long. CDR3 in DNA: TGTGCCAGCAGCTCCCGGACTAGCGGATCTAAAAAGGAGCAGTACTTC. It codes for CASSSRTSGSKKEQYF.

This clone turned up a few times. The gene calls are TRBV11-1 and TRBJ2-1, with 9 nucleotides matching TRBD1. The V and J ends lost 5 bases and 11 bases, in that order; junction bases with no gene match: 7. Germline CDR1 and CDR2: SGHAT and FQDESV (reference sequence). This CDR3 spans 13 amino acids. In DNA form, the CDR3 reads TGTGCCAGCAGCCTCGGACAGGGGATAAAGCAGTTCTTC. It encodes CASSLGQGIKQFF.

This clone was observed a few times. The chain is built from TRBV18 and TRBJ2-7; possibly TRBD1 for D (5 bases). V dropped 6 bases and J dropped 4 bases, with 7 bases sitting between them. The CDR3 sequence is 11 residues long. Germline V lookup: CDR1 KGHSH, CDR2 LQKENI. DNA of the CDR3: TGTGCCAGCTCGACAGAATACGAGCAGTACTTC. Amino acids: CASSTEYEQYF.

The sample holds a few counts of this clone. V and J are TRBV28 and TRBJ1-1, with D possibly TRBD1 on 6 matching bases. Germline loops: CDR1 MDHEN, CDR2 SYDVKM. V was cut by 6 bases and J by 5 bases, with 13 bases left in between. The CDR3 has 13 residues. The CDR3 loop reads CASRGGDWTEAFF. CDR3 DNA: TGTGCCAGCAGAGGGGGGGATTGGACTGAAGCTTTCTTT.

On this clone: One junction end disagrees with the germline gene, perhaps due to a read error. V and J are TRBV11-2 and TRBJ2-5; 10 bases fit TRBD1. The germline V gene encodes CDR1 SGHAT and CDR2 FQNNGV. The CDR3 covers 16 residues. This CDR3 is CASSFGRGQGTEAQYF. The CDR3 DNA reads TGTGCCAGCAGCTTTGGTCGGGGACAGGGGACAGAGGCCCAGTACTTC.

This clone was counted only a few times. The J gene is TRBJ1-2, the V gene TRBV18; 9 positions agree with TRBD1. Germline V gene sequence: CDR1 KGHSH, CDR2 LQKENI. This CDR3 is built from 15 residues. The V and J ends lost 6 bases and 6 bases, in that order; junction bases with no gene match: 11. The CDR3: CASSPGTGRSNGYTF. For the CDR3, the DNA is TGTGCCAGCTCGCCCGGGACAGGGAGGTCGAATGGCTACACCTTC.

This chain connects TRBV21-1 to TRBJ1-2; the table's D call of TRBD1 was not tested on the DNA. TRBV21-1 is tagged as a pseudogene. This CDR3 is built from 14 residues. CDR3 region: CASSNQGLNYGYTF. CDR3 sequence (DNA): TGTGCCAGCAGCAATCAGGGCCTTAACTATGGCTACACCTTC.

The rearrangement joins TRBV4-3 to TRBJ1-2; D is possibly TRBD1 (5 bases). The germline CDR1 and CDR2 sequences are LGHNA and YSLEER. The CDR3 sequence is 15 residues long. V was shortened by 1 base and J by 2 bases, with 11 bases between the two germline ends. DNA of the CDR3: TGCGCCAGCAGCCAAGGGAGGGGAGTCAACTATGGCTACACCTTC. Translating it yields CASSQGRGVNYGYTF.

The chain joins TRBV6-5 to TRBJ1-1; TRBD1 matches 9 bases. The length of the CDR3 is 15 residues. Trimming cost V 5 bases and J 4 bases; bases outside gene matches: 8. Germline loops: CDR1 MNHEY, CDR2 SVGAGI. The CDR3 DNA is TGTGCCAGCAGTGGGGGACAGGGATGGGGCACTGAAGCTTTCTTT. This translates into CASSGGQGWGTEAFF.